Following are 23 T cell receptor beta chains from one sample sequenced in a study of T cell responses to AZD1222 COVID-19 vaccine. TCRdb's table, derived via immunoSEQ multiplex PCR, lists solely in-frame clones and lacks some. This table holds 65,000 to 85,000 clones, roughly 90% found once. The sample in question was peripheral blood, obtained on day 0 of AZD1222 vaccination. These receptors all stem from an adult in good health.

V and J are TRBV5-5 and TRBJ2-2, with D perhaps matching TRBD1 (5 bases). Trimming took 0 bases from V and 6 from J, leaving 6 bases between them. Germline CDR1 and CDR2: SGHKS and YYEKEE (reference sequence). The CDR3 length is 13 residues. The CDR3 reads CASSLAQAGELFF. CDR3 DNA sequence: TGTGCCAGCAGCTTGGCACAGGCCGGGGAGCTGTTTTTT.

J is TRBJ1-3 and V is TRBV5-1, with D possibly TRBD1 on 6 matching bases. V was shortened by 4 bases and J by 1 base, with 9 bases between the two germline ends. The CDR3 extends over 14 amino acids. From germline, CDR1 is SGHRS and CDR2 YFSETQ. Here the CDR3 reads CASSPGVSGNTIYF. The CDR3 DNA follows: TGCGCCAGCAGCCCAGGGGTATCTGGAAACACCATATATTTT.

The chain recombines TRBV5-4 with TRBJ2-5; 8 nucleotides match TRBD1. From germline, CDR1 is SGHNT and CDR2 YYREEE (reference sequence). The CDR3 runs 18 residues. V lost 1 base, J lost 6 bases, and 17 bases stayed unmatched. The CDR3 protein is CASSLNVGGQGGKKTQYF. The CDR3 DNA follows: TGTGCCAGCAGCTTGAACGTCGGCGGACAGGGCGGTAAAAAGACCCAGTACTTC.

The chain employs TRBV6-5 and TRBJ2-1; TRBD1 might be the D (6 bases). Trimming pared 6 bases from V and 4 bases from J, leaving 13 bases between. The CDR3 spans 14 residues. The germline V gene encodes CDR1 MNHEY and CDR2 SVGAGI. This CDR3 is CASSGQYLYNEQFF. DNA for the CDR3: TGTGCCAGCAGCGGACAGTACTTGTACAATGAGCAGTTCTTC.

This chain connects TRBV28 to TRBJ1-4, with TRBD1 identical over 8 bases. The germline V gene has CDR1 MDHEN and CDR2 SYDVKM. The CDR3 sequence is 16 residues long. V shed 5 bases, J shed 7 bases, and the junction held 12 bases outside the gene matches. Here the CDR3 DNA reads TGTGCCAGCAGTCCGACCTGGACAGGGAAGCGTGAAAAACTGTTTTTT. This gives the protein CASSPTWTGKREKLFF.

This sequence joins TRBV7-9 and TRBJ1-4; a possible D gene is TRBD1 (6 bases). This CDR3 region has 16 residues. Trimming left V 4 bases short and J 2 bases short, with 14 bases between. In germline, CDR1 is SEHNR, CDR2 FQNEAQ (reference sequence). CDR3 bases: TGTGCCAGCAGCTCCCTTCAGGGGCTCACTAATGAAAAACTGTTTTTT. It yields the protein CASSSLQGLTNEKLFF.

The V call is TRBV6-2 or TRBV6-3, the J call TRBJ1-4; D is unresolved. The CDR3 sequence is 11 residues long. V shed 6 bases and J shed 11 bases, with 10 bases lying between them. Germline V gene data show CDR1 as MNHEY and CDR2 as SVGEGT. The CDR3 DNA reads TGTGCCAGCAGCGATTTGAGTAAACTGTTTTTT. Encoded protein: CASSDLSKLFF.

The chain couples TRBV6-5 to TRBJ2-7; 7 positions match TRBD1. Germline V gene lookup returns CDR1 MNHEY and CDR2 SVGAGI. The CDR3 totals 11 residues. J gave up 3 bases and V 10 bases, and 3 bases lay outside the gene matches. This CDR3 is CATNRGYEQYF. Written as DNA, the CDR3 is TGTGCCACCAACAGGGGCTACGAGCAGTACTTC.

The rearrangement uses TRBV5-1 and TRBJ1-1; D unresolved. This CDR3 has 14 residues. Trimming took 3 bases from V and 0 from J, leaving 9 bases between them. Germline CDR1 reads SGHRS; CDR2 reads YFSETQ. CDR3: CASSSLGVNTEAFF. Here the CDR3 DNA reads TGCGCCAGCAGCTCCCTCGGAGTGAACACTGAAGCTTTCTTT.

The chain links TRBV19 to TRBJ1-5, with TRBD1 identical over 7 bases. V trimming: 6 bases; J trimming: 7 bases; junction bases outside the gene matches: 12. The CDR3 is 15 amino acids. The V gene's germline CDR1 is LNHDA and CDR2 SQIVND (reference sequence). CDR3 in DNA: TGTGCCAGTAGCCAAATAGGGGGCGCAGGACAGCCCCAGCATTTT. Protein: CASSQIGGAGQPQHF.

The chain uses TRBV5-4 and TRBJ2-3; D is possibly TRBD1 (5 bases). The CDR3 is 17 amino acids. Trimming left V 0 bases short and J 2 bases short, with 16 bases between. The germline CDR1 and CDR2 sequences are SGHNT and YYREEE (reference sequence). CDR3 amino acids: CASSLVNYRPNTDTQYF. CDR3 DNA sequence: TGTGCCAGCAGCTTGGTCAACTACAGGCCTAACACAGATACGCAGTATTTT.

V gene TRBV5-1 combines with J gene TRBJ2-2, with 8 nucleotides matching TRBD1. Germline CDR1 and CDR2: SGHRS and YFSETQ. The length of the CDR3 is 15 residues. The J segment lost 5 bases and the V segment lost 4 bases, leaving 7 bases of the junction unmatched. CDR3 nucleotide sequence: TGCGCCAGCAGCCCTTCCAGGGGGCAGACCGGGGAGCTGTTTTTT. Encoded protein: CASSPSRGQTGELFF.

This chain links TRBV12-3 or TRBV12-4 with TRBJ1-1; no definite D call. The CDR3 covers 12 residues. The ends were cut back, 3 bases at V and 2 bases at J, with 4 bases in the middle. The CDR3 sequence is CASSFANTEAFF. For the CDR3, the DNA is TGTGCCAGCAGTTTCGCCAACACTGAAGCTTTCTTT.

The J gene is TRBJ2-2, the V gene TRBV10-3; a weak D match, TRBD2 (5 bases). V gave up 5 bases and J gave up 7 bases, with 14 bases separating them. Germline V gives CDR1 ENHRY, CDR2 SYGVKD. This CDR3 comprises 14 residues. The CDR3 reads CAISLGVSVGELFF. The CDR3 nucleotides read TGTGCCATCAGTCTCGGGGTATCGGTCGGGGAGCTGTTTTTT.

A remark on this clone: This same CDR3 is encoded by further DNA sequences in the sample. V is TRBV21-1 and J is TRBJ2-7; no check of the table's D call, TRBD2, against the DNA was made. TRBV21-1 is a recognized pseudogene. The length of the CDR3 is 11 residues. In DNA form, the CDR3 reads TGTGGGGGGGGGCCGGACTACGAGCAGTACTTC. Encoded protein: CGGGPDYEQYF.

For the CDR3, the DNA is TGTGCCAGCAGCTCGGGACTAGCGGAAAACATTCAGTACTTC. Amino acid sequence: CASSSGLAENIQYF. The chain is built from TRBV7-2 and TRBJ2-4; TRBD2 agrees at 11 bases. The V gene end was trimmed by 4 bases and the J gene end by 5 bases; junction bases not matched to a gene: 1. The CDR3 runs to 14 residues. Germline V CDR1 and CDR2: SGHTA, FQGNSA.

The chain links TRBV3-1 (or the pseudogene TRBV3-2) to TRBJ1-6; unclear D gene. The V end lost 4 bases, the J end lost 8 bases, and 9 bases lay between the germline ends. The germline V gene encodes CDR1 LGHDT and CDR2 YNNKEL (reference sequence). This CDR3 contains 13 residues. The CDR3 DNA reads as TGTGCCAGCAGCCCCCAACTAGATTCACCCCTCCACTTT. Translating it yields CASSPQLDSPLHF.

The CDR3 coding sequence is TGTGCCAGCAGCCAAAACGCCCTAGGGAACACCATATATTTT. Residues: CASSQNALGNTIYF. The chain couples TRBV4-2 to TRBJ1-3, with no clear D. The CDR3 contains 14 residues. Trimming left V 2 bases short and J 7 bases short, with 12 bases between. CDR1 and CDR2 from the germline V gene are LGHNA and YNFKEQ.

V usage is TRBV3-1 (or the pseudogene TRBV3-2) and J usage is TRBJ2-5; a weak D match, TRBD1 (6 bases). The germline gives CDR1 LGHDT, CDR2 YNNKEL (reference sequence). V was shortened by 1 base and J by 4 bases, with 19 bases between the two germline ends. The CDR3 sequence is 17 residues long. The CDR3, as DNA: TGTGCCAGCAGCCAAGGGGCCCTCCCTACAGGGAGAGAGACCCAGTACTTC. Amino acids: CASSQGALPTGRETQYF.

V usage is TRBV3-1 (or the pseudogene TRBV3-2) and J usage is TRBJ2-1, with D possibly matching TRBD2 (5 bases). Germline V gives CDR1 LGHDT, CDR2 YNNKEL (reference sequence). The CDR3 is 12 residues long. The V gene lost 3 bases and the J gene lost 10 bases, with 10 bases spanning the gap. The CDR3 region has the DNA TGTGCCAGCAGCCACGGACTCGGGGAGCAGTTCTTC. Its protein product is CASSHGLGEQFF.

This CDR3 reads CASSGRQGGETQYF. In DNA, the CDR3 is TGTGCCAGCAGTGGGAGGCAGGGAGGGGAGACCCAGTACTTC. This chain uses TRBV2 with TRBJ2-5; TRBD2 agrees at 7 bases. The CDR3 has 14 residues. Germline V gives CDR1 SNHLY, CDR2 FYNNEI. V shed 4 bases, J shed 5 bases, and the junction held 7 bases outside the gene matches.

This chain links TRBV5-1 with TRBJ2-1, with D maybe TRBD1 (6 bases). V gave up 3 bases and J gave up 0 bases, with 16 bases separating them. Germline V gene lookup returns CDR1 SGHRS and CDR2 YFSETQ. This CDR3 has 17 residues. The CDR3 bases are TGCGCCAGCAGCTCTGGGTGGGGGCCGAGCTCCTACAATGAGCAGTTCTTC. This gives the protein CASSSGWGPSSYNEQFF. The variable domain in full, with the rest retrieved from reference TRBV5-1 and TRBJ2-1, is KAGVTQTPRYLIKTRGQQVTLSCSPISGHRSVSWYQQTPGQGLQFLFEYFSETQRNKGNFPGRFSGRQFSNSRSEMNVSTLELGDSALYLCASSSGWGPSSYNEQFFGPGTRLTVL.

This clone occurred once. The chain's CDR3 is CATPTDSGNTIYF. CDR3 DNA sequence: TGTGCCACCCCGACGGATTCTGGAAACACCATATATTTT. The chain joins TRBV19 to TRBJ1-3; D gene unclear. The CDR3 consists of 13 residues. Germline V CDR1 and CDR2: LNHDA, SQIVND (reference sequence). The V end lost 10 bases, the J end lost 1 base, and 11 bases lay between the germline ends. The variable domain in full, with the rest retrieved from reference TRBV19 and TRBJ1-3, is DGGITQSPKYLFRKEGQNVTLSCEQNLNHDAMYWYRQDPGQGLRLIYYSQIVNDFQKGDIAEGYSVSREKKESFPLTVTSAQKNPTAFYLCATPTDSGNTIYFGEGSWLTVV.